The clone carrying this TCR beta chain was seen a few times. Its antigen is unidentified. These data come from a study of T cells after yellow fever vaccination. Per germline, CDR1 DFQATT and CDR2 SNEGSKA (reference sequence). V shed 1 base, J shed 6 bases, and the junction held 6 bases outside the gene matches. The CDR3 extends over 14 amino acids. Study-level findings and limits: A small share of clonotypes appeared in both CD4 and CD8 compartments. Weaker overall, the secondary response nonetheless peaked faster (day 5 versus 15).

MiXCR, run by TCRdb on the 5' RACE reads, gives a single entry per CDR3 protein. The data hold about 260,000 distinct CDR3 sequences, with roughly 5.6% observed a single time. This TCR was recovered from a man aged 18 to 29 who received the YFV17D yellow fever vaccine. This chain joins TRBV20-1 and TRBJ2-7, with 10 bases lining up with TRBD1. This specimen was CD4+ T cells sorted from PBMCs, taken on the day of the yellow fever booster vaccination. The DNA for the CDR3 is TGCAGTGCTAGAGGTAATGACAGGGGGCGCGAGCAGTACTTC. Its protein is CSARGNDRGREQYF.